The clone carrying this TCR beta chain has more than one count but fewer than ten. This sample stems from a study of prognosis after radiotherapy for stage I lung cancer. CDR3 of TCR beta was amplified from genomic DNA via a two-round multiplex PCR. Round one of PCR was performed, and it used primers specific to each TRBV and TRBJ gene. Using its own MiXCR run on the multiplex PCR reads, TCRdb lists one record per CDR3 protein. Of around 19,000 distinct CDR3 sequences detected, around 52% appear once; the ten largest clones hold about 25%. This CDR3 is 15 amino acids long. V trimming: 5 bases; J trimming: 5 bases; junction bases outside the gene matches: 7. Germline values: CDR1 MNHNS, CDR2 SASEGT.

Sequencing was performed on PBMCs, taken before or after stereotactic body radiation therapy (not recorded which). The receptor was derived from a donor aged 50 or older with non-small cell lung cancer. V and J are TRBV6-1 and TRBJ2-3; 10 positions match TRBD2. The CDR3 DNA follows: TGTGCCAGCAGTCCCCTTAGCGGGAGGATAGATACGCAGTATTTT. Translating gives CASSPLSGRIDTQYF.